A single sample is the source of the 3 T cell receptor beta chains below, sequenced in a study of cytomegalovirus exposure and HLA in healthy donors. Here immunoSEQ multiplex PCR was the method, and the copy in TCRdb shows in-frame clones only, minus some. This table holds 60,000 or so clones, under 95% found once. Specimen: PBMCs. These TCRs come from a woman aged 18 to 35 in good health and CMV-seronegative.

This chain joins TRBV27 and TRBJ1-2; 7 bases are shared with TRBD1. The J segment lost 5 bases and the V segment lost 5 bases, leaving 2 bases of the junction unmatched. The CDR3 totals 12 residues. The germline V gene has CDR1 MNHEY and CDR2 SMNVEV (reference sequence). The CDR3 here is CASSQQGYGYTF. The CDR3 coding sequence is TGTGCCAGCAGTCAACAGGGGTATGGCTACACCTTC.

The chain carries TRBV30 and TRBJ1-1; 10 positions agree with TRBD1. Germline lookup yields CDR1 GTSNPN and CDR2 SVGIG (reference sequence). This CDR3 has 12 amino acids. The V gene end was trimmed by 6 bases and the J gene end by 5 bases; junction bases not matched to a gene: 3. The CDR3, as DNA: TGTGCCTGTGGACAGGGGGTTACTGAAGCTTTCTTT. This codes for CACGQGVTEAFF.

The chain recombines TRBV18 with TRBJ1-3; 7 bases are a match to TRBD1. J was trimmed by 0 bases and V by 0 bases; bases with no gene match: 2. This CDR3 is built from 16 residues. Germline V CDR1 and CDR2: KGHSH, LQKENI. CDR3 protein: CASSPPGQFSGNTIYF. As DNA, the CDR3 is TGTGCCAGCTCACCACCGGGACAGTTCTCTGGAAACACCATATATTTT.